This TCR beta chain was recorded in a study of CD8 T cells in Susac syndrome. RNA in amounts of roughly 0.5 to 1 ug was reverse transcribed with random hexamers. TCRdb reprocessed the immunoSEQ multiplex PCR reads via MiXCR and lists one record per CDR3 protein. The sample carries about 150,000 distinct CDR3 sequences, 93% recorded once. The sample comprised CD4+ T cells from PBMCs. The receptor comes from a human donor with multiple sclerosis.

CDR3 nucleotide sequence: TGTGCCAGCAGACTAGCGGGGGCCACAGATACGCAGTATTTT. The encoded protein is CASRLAGATDTQYF. The chain uses TRBV12-3 or TRBV12-4 and TRBJ2-3; 11 positions agree with TRBD2. CDR3 length: 14 residues. V was clipped by 6 bases and J by 2 bases; unmatched bases: 1.